This TCR beta chain stems from a study of cytomegalovirus exposure and HLA in healthy donors. Findings and limits, study-wide: A highly shared variant cluster was judged a likely technical artifact.

This clone occurred once. Its specificity is unknown. Germline V gene sequence: CDR1 SEHNR, CDR2 FQNEAQ (reference sequence). CDR3 size: 15 residues. Germline trimming cut 5 bases from V and 10 bases from J; bases unmatched to any gene: 13. It was with 60 Vbeta and 13 Jbeta primers that the PCR ran. Assay used: immunoSEQ multiplex PCR; TCRdb lists only in-frame clones, some missing. There are about 150,000 clones in the sample; approximately 72% occur only once, and 2.5% to 3% lies in the top ten. The material sequenced was PBMCs. The V and J genes are TRBV7-9 and TRBJ1-2, with 10 bases matching TRBD1. This clonotype originated in a man between 18 and 29 years old in good health and CMV-seronegative. CDR3 loop: CASSIKEGQGSYYTF. The CDR3 region has the DNA TGTGCCAGCAGCATAAAAGAGGGACAGGGGAGTTACTACACCTTC.